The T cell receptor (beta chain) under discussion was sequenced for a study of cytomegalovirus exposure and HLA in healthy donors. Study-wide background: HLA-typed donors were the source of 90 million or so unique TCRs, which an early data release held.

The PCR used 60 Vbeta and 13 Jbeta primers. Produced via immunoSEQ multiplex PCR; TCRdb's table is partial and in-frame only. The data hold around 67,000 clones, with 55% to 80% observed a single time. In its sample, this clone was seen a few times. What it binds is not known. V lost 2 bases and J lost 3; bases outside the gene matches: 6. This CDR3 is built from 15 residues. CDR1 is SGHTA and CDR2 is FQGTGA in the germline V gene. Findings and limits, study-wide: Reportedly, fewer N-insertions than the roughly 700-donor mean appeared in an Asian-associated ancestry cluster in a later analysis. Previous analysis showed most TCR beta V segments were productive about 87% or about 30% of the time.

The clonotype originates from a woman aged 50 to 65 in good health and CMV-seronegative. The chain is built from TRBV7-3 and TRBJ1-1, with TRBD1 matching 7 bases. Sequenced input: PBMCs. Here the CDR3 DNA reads TGTGCCAGCAGCTTAGGCCCGGGACAGTACACTGAAGCTTTCTTT. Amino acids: CASSLGPGQYTEAFF.